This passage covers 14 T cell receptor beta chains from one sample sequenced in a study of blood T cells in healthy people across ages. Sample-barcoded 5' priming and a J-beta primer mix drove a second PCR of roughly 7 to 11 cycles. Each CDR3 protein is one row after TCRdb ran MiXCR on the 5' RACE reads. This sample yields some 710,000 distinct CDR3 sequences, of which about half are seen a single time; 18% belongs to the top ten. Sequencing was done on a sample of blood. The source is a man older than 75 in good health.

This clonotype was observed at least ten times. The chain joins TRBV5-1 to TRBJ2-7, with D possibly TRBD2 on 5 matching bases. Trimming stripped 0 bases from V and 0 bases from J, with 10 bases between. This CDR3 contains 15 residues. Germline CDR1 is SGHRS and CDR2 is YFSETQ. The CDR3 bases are TGCGCCAGCAGCTTGGGATTTGGGAGCTCCTACGAGCAGTACTTC. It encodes CASSLGFGSSYEQYF. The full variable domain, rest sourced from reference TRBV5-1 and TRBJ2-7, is KAGVTQTPRYLIKTRGQQVTLSCSPISGHRSVSWYQQTPGQGLQFLFEYFSETQRNKGNFPGRFSGRQFSNSRSEMNVSTLELGDSALYLCASSLGFGSSYEQYFGPGTRLTVT.

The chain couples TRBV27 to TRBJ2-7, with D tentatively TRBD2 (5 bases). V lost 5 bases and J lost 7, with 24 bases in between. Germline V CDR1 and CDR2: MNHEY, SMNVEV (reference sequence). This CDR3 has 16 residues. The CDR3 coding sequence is TGTGCCAGCAGTATTTCCCCAGCGGCCATCTACAATGAGCAGTACTTC. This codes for CASSISPAAIYNEQYF.

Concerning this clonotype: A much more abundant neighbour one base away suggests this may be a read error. The CDR3 reads CASSYDRGLEGDEKLFF. The CDR3 nucleotides are TGTGCCAGCAGCTACGACAGGGGGCTCGAGGGGGATGAAAAACTGTTTTTT. This chain uses TRBV21-1 with TRBJ1-4; the table's TRBD1 call for D was not verified on the DNA. TRBV21-1 is annotated as a pseudogene. The CDR3 has 17 amino acids.

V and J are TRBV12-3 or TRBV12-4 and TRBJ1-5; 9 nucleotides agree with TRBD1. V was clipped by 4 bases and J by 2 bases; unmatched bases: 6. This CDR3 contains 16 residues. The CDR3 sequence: CASSSRTGAGNQPQHF. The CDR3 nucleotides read TGTGCCAGCAGTTCAAGGACAGGGGCGGGCAATCAGCCCCAGCATTTT.

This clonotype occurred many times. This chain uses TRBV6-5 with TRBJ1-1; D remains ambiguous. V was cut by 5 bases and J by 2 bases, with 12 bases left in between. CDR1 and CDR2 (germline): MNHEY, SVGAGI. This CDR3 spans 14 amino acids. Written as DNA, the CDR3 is TGTGCCAGCAGTAGGGCAGGAACTAACACTGAAGCTTTCTTT. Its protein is CASSRAGTNTEAFF.

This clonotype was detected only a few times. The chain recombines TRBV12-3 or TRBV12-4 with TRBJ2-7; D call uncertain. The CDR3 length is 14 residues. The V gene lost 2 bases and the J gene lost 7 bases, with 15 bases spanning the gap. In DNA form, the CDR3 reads TGTGCCAGCAGTTTAAAGGTCTCCCGCCGGGAGCAGTACTTC. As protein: CASSLKVSRREQYF.

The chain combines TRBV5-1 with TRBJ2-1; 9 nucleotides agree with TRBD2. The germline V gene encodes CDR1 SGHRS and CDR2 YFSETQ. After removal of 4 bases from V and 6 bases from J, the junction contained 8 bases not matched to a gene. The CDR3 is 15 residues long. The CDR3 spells CASSLSGGGPNEQFF. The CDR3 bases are TGCGCCAGCAGCCTTAGCGGGGGAGGGCCCAATGAGCAGTTCTTC.

The chain's CDR3 is CASSLTGPPRPEQYF. DNA for the CDR3: TGTGCCAGCAGTTTAACCGGACCTCCACGCCCCGAGCAGTACTTC. This chain links TRBV28 with TRBJ2-7; D uncertain. The CDR3 sequence is 15 residues long. Between the trimmed V and J ends, which lost 2 bases and 6 bases, there was a span of 17 bases. In germline, CDR1 is MDHEN, CDR2 SYDVKM.

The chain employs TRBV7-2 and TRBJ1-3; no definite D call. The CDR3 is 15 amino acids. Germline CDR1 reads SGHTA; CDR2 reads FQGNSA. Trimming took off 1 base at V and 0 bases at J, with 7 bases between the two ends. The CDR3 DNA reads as TGTGCCAGCAGCTTAGAAGTGCACTCTGGAAACACCATATATTTT. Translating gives CASSLEVHSGNTIYF.

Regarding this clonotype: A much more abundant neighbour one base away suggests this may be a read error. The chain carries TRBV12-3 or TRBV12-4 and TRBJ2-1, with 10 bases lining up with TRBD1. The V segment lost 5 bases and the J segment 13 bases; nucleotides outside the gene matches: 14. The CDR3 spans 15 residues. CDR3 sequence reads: CASSPGTGDGETQFF. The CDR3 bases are TGTGCCAGCAGTCCCGGGACAGGGGACGGGGAGACCCAGTTCTTC.

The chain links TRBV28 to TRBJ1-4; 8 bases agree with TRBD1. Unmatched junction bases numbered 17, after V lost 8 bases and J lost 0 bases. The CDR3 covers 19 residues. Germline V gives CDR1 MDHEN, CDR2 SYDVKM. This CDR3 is CASLRPGGVGVATNEKLFF. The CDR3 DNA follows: TGTGCCAGCCTAAGACCAGGGGGCGTCGGAGTTGCAACTAATGAAAAACTGTTTTTT.

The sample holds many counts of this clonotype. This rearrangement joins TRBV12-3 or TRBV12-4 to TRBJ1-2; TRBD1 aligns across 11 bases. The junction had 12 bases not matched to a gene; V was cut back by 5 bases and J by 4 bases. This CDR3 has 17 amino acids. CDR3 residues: CASSPQRWTGGSYGYTF. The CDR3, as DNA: TGTGCCAGCAGTCCCCAACGGTGGACAGGGGGCAGCTATGGCTACACCTTC.

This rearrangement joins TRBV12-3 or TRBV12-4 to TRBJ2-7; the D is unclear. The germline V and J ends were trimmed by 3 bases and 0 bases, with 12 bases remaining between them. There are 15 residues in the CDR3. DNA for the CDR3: TGTGCCAGCAGTTTGCTTGCGGAGATCTCCTACGAGCAGTACTTC. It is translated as CASSLLAEISYEQYF.

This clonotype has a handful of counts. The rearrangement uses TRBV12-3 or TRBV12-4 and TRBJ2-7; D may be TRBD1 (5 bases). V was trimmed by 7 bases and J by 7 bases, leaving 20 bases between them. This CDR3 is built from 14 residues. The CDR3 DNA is TGTGCCAGCACCCCAAGAGGCAGGGTTTTAGAGCAGTACTTC. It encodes CASTPRGRVLEQYF.